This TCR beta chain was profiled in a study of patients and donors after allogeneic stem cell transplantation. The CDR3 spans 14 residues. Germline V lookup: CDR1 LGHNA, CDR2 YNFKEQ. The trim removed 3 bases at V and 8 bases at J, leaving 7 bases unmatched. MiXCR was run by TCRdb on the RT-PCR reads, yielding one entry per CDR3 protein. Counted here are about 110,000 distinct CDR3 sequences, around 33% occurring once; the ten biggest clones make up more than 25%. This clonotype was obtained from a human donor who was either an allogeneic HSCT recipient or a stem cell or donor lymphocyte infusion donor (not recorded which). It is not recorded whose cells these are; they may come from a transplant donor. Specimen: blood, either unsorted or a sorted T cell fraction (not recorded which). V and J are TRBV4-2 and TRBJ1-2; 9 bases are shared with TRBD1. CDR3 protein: CASSHVTGGGGYTF. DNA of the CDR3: TGTGCCAGCAGCCACGTTACAGGGGGCGGAGGCTACACCTTC.